Each of the 22 T cell receptor beta chains below was sequenced from the same sample in a study of blood T cell repertoires in COVID-19. Sequenced by immunoSEQ multiplex PCR; TCRdb stores in-frame clones only, minus some. This repertoire shows about 500,000 clones, 85% to 90% found once; its top ten account for about 0.91%. The sample was peripheral blood. The receptors were gathered from a man younger than 35 with COVID-19, enrolled during active disease.

A few counts support this clone. V gene TRBV29-1 combines with J gene TRBJ2-3, with D perhaps matching TRBD2 (6 bases). Germline lookup yields CDR1 SQVTM and CDR2 ANQGSEA. The CDR3 sequence is 14 residues long. The V end was cut by 4 bases, the J end by 10 bases, with 21 bases between. CDR3 residues: CSVVPPGLATAQYF. DNA of the CDR3: TGCAGCGTTGTTCCGCCCGGGCTAGCGACCGCGCAGTATTTT.

The CDR3 DNA reads TGTGCCAGCAGCTTAGTCCGGAGGAGTTGGGGCACTGAAGCTTTCTTT. This sequence encodes CASSLVRRSWGTEAFF. The rearrangement uses TRBV7-3 and TRBJ1-1, with D uncertain. The CDR3 consists of 16 residues. Trimming stripped 2 bases from V and 4 bases from J, with 17 bases between. The germline V gene has CDR1 SGHTA and CDR2 FQGTGA.

Turning to this clone: In the same sample, other DNA sequences code for this CDR3. The chain joins TRBV5-4 to TRBJ2-7, with D possibly TRBD2 on 5 matching bases. The germline gives CDR1 SGHNT, CDR2 YYREEE (reference sequence). This CDR3 region has 14 residues. Trimming cost V 0 bases and J 0 bases, with 7 bases left between them. Written as DNA, the CDR3 is TGTGCCAGCAGCTTGGGAGGGAGCTCCTACGAGCAGTACTTC. Encoded protein: CASSLGGSSYEQYF.

CDR3 coding DNA: TGTGCCAGCAGCCTAAGGGCTAGCGGGAGGTTAAGTTGGGGCACAGATACGCAGTATTTT. Translation gives CASSLRASGRLSWGTDTQYF. This rearrangement joins TRBV11-3 to TRBJ2-3; 11 bases match TRBD2. Unmatched junction bases numbered 17, after V lost 5 bases and J lost 1 base. The CDR3 extends over 20 amino acids. The germline V gene has CDR1 SGHNT and CDR2 YENEEA. The complete variable domain, with remaining parts taken from reference TRBV11-3 and TRBJ2-3, reads EAGVVQSPRYKIIEKKQPVAFWCNPISGHNTLYWYLQNLGQGPELLIRYENEEAVDDSQLPKDRFSAERLKGVDSTLKIQPAELGDSAVYLCASSLRASGRLSWGTDTQYFGPGTRLTVL.

The chain combines TRBV11-2 with TRBJ2-1; D perhaps matches TRBD2 (6 bases). CDR1 is SGHAT, CDR2 FQNNGV, per germline. Trimming removed 1 base at V and 5 bases at J, with 18 bases between. This CDR3 contains 17 residues. As DNA, the CDR3 is TGTGCCAGCAGCTTAGGGCTCGGCGGGGCGGGTCACAATGAGCAGTTCTTC. Its translation is CASSLGLGGAGHNEQFF. The whole variable domain, filled in from reference TRBV11-2 and TRBJ2-1, reads EAGVAQSPRYKIIEKRQSVAFWCNPISGHATLYWYQQILGQGPKLLIQFQNNGVVDDSQLPKDRFSAERLKGVDSTLKIQPAKLEDSAVYLCASSLGLGGAGHNEQFFGPGTRLTVL.

V and J are TRBV7-3 and TRBJ2-7, with D possibly matching TRBD2 (6 bases). Germline values: CDR1 SGHTA, CDR2 FQGTGA. This CDR3 is built from 14 residues. Trimming took 5 bases from V and 5 from J, leaving 16 bases between them. This chain's CDR3 is CASSPGGPVHEQYF. CDR3 nucleotides: TGTGCCAGCAGCCCCGGAGGGCCCGTGCACGAGCAGTACTTC.

This clone showed up just a few times. The chain joins TRBV6-5 to TRBJ1-2, with D maybe TRBD1 (6 bases). Per germline, CDR1 MNHEY and CDR2 SVGAGI. V shed 5 bases and J shed 1 base, with 14 bases lying between them. The CDR3 is made up of 15 amino acids. The CDR3 coding sequence is TGTGCCAGCAGTCCACAGGGAACCCTTAACTATGGCTACACCTTC. Translation: CASSPQGTLNYGYTF.

This rearrangement joins TRBV5-4 to TRBJ2-2; 9 bases match TRBD2. CDR3 length: 14 amino acids. Germline CDR1 and CDR2: SGHNT and YYREEE (reference sequence). J lost 7 bases, V lost 0 bases, and 1 base had no gene match. The CDR3 is CASSLGLADGELFF. CDR3 DNA: TGTGCCAGCAGCTTGGGACTAGCGGACGGGGAGCTGTTTTTT.

The chain joins TRBV14 to TRBJ2-7, with 7 bases lining up with TRBD1. V lost 1 base, J lost 9 bases, and 9 bases stayed unmatched. CDR3 length equals 14 residues. Per the germline V gene, CDR1 is SGHDN and CDR2 is FVKESK. CDR3 nucleotide sequence: TGTGCCAGCAGCCAAGGACAGGGCCCGACGGGGCAGTACTTC. It encodes CASSQGQGPTGQYF.

The chain has TRBV7-2 and TRBJ2-1; 9 nucleotides match TRBD1. This CDR3 has 18 amino acids. Trimming cost V 4 bases and J 0 bases; bases outside gene matches: 10. CDR1 is SGHTA and CDR2 is FQGNSA in the germline V gene. CDR3 sequence: CASSSRGGTGSSYNEQFF. The CDR3 region has the DNA TGTGCCAGCAGCTCCAGAGGCGGGACAGGGAGCTCCTACAATGAGCAGTTCTTC. Variable domain in full (rest from reference TRBV7-2 and TRBJ2-1): GAGVSQSPSNKVTEKGKDVELRCDPISGHTALYWYRQSLGQGLEFLIYFQGNSAPDKSGLPSDRFSAERTGGSVSTLTIQRTQQEDSAVYLCASSSRGGTGSSYNEQFFGPGTRLTVL.

J is TRBJ2-7 and V is TRBV28; TRBD1 might be the D (6 bases). Germline CDR1 is MDHEN and CDR2 is SYDVKM. CDR3 length equals 14 residues. Trimming stripped 3 bases from V and 2 bases from J, with 11 bases between. CDR3 sequence reads: CASSFHREPYEQYF. The CDR3 DNA reads as TGTGCCAGCAGTTTCCACAGGGAACCCTACGAGCAGTACTTC. Full variable domain (remainder filled in from reference TRBV28 and TRBJ2-7): DVKVTQSSRYLVKRTGEKVFLECVQDMDHENMFWYRQDPGLGLRLIYFSYDVKMKEKGDIPEGYSVSREKKERFSLILESASTNQTSMYLCASSFHREPYEQYFGPGTRLTVT.

V gene TRBV3-1 (or the pseudogene TRBV3-2) combines with J gene TRBJ2-7; 10 bases map to TRBD1. V was clipped by 1 base and J by 6 bases; unmatched bases: 9. Looked up from germline, CDR1 is LGHDT and CDR2 is YNNKEL (reference sequence). The CDR3 consists of 16 residues. CDR3: CASSQAMTGTGAEQYF. In nucleotides, the CDR3 is TGTGCCAGCAGCCAAGCCATGACTGGGACAGGGGCCGAGCAGTACTTC.

The chain recombines TRBV25-1 with TRBJ1-2, with D tentatively TRBD1 (5 bases). Trimming cost V 2 bases and J 1 base, with 14 bases left between them. CDR3 length equals 16 residues. Germline V gene lookup returns CDR1 MGHDK and CDR2 SYGVNS. CDR3 bases: TGTGCCAGCAGTGAAACCTGGACGGGGGATAACTATGGCTACACCTTC. Its protein is CASSETWTGDNYGYTF.

This chain joins TRBV5-8 and TRBJ1-6; D perhaps matches TRBD1 (6 bases). The CDR3 length is 12 residues. CDR1 is SGHTS and CDR2 is YDEGEE in the germline V gene. V was trimmed by 2 bases and J by 14 bases, leaving 11 bases between them. CDR3 sequence: CASSFGGRSLHF. Written as DNA, the CDR3 is TGTGCCAGCAGCTTCGGGGGGCGATCCCTCCACTTT.

The chain carries TRBV24-1 and TRBJ2-2; 8 bases fit TRBD1. Trimming cost V 2 bases and J 5 bases; bases outside gene matches: 6. In germline, CDR1 is KGHDR, CDR2 SFDVKD. The CDR3 consists of 16 residues. This CDR3 is CATSDSDRGKTGELFF. The DNA of the CDR3 is TGTGCCACCAGTGATTCAGACAGGGGAAAAACCGGGGAGCTGTTTTTT.

The chain is built from TRBV5-5 and TRBJ1-2; 7 bases align to TRBD1. Trimming cost V 1 base and J 3 bases; bases outside gene matches: 0. The germline V gene has CDR1 SGHKS and CDR2 YYEKEE (reference sequence). The CDR3 runs to 13 residues. The CDR3 DNA follows: TGTGCCAGCAGCTTGACAGGGGACTATGGCTACACCTTC. Residues: CASSLTGDYGYTF.

The chain couples TRBV10-2 to TRBJ1-6; D is perhaps TRBD1 (5 bases). Germline V gene data show CDR1 as WSHSY and CDR2 as SAAADI. The germline V and J ends were trimmed by 4 bases and 11 bases, with 15 bases remaining between them. The CDR3 runs to 14 residues. The DNA of the CDR3 is TGCGCCAGCAGTGTAGGGCAGGGCAATCCACCCCTCCACTTT. Translation: CASSVGQGNPPLHF.

In regard to this clone: This specimen includes other DNA sequences encoding the same CDR3. This rearrangement joins TRBV19 to TRBJ1-5, with a weak D call TRBD1 (5 bases). This CDR3 spans 15 amino acids. In germline, CDR1 is LNHDA, CDR2 SQIVND (reference sequence). V was shortened by 6 bases and J by 0 bases, with 12 bases between the two germline ends. CDR3 loop: CASSPGLYSNQPQHF. In DNA, the CDR3 is TGTGCCAGTAGCCCAGGGCTATATAGCAATCAGCCCCAGCATTTT.

The gene calls are TRBV5-4 and TRBJ2-1; possibly TRBD2 for D (7 bases). CDR3 length equals 16 residues. The V end was cut by 2 bases, the J end by 3 bases, with 15 bases between. The germline gives CDR1 SGHNT, CDR2 YYREEE (reference sequence). The CDR3 DNA reads TGTGCCAGCAGCTTAGGGGGGGGCACTAACTACAATGAGCAGTTCTTC. Encoded protein: CASSLGGGTNYNEQFF.

This clone was seen a handful of times. The V and J genes are TRBV3-1 (or the pseudogene TRBV3-2) and TRBJ1-1; D is uncertain. Germline CDR1 reads LGHDT; CDR2 reads YNNKEL (reference sequence). Deletions cut 4 bases from V and 8 bases from J, with 14 bases between. This CDR3 is built from 13 residues. Here the CDR3 reads CASSPRRKTEAFF. CDR3 nucleotides: TGTGCCAGCAGCCCCAGGAGGAAGACAGAAGCTTTCTTT.

V is TRBV30 and J is TRBJ2-5, with a possible D match to TRBD1 (5 bases). The CDR3 is 12 residues long. Looked up from germline, CDR1 is GTSNPN and CDR2 is SVGIG (reference sequence). The ends were cut back, 5 bases at V and 7 bases at J, with 14 bases in the middle. In DNA form, the CDR3 reads TGTGCCTGGGGGCCTCAAAGGGGGACCCAGTACTTC. As protein: CAWGPQRGTQYF.

This chain uses TRBV24-1 with TRBJ2-5; 7 bases fit TRBD2. Germline-derived CDR1 and CDR2 are KGHDR and SFDVKD. CDR3 length: 15 amino acids. The junction had 7 bases not matched to a gene; V was cut back by 4 bases and J by 3 bases. The CDR3 DNA follows: TGTGCCACCAGTGACCCGGTGGGGGGGGAAGAGACCCAGTACTTC. Residues: CATSDPVGGEETQYF.